The clone carrying this T cell receptor (beta chain) appeared a few times. Its antigen remains unknown. The germline V and J ends were trimmed by 5 bases and 11 bases, with 16 bases remaining between them. Germline CDR1 SGHTA, CDR2 FQGNSA. There are 13 residues in the CDR3. Whole-study results and caveats: Tumor Tregs overlapped most with tumor, then blood, naive CD4+ cells. In terms of TCR gene usage, tumor memory CD4+ T cells clustered together with blood and lymph node memory CD4+ cells, as well as with lymph node naive CD4+ cells.

The memory fraction was CD4+CD45RO+CD25- cells. TCRdb passed the 5' RACE reads through MiXCR, listing each CDR3 protein once. The repertoire holds around 44,000 distinct CDR3 sequences, with 30% as singletons. This chain links TRBV7-2 with TRBJ2-1, with D uncertain. Material: tumor-infiltrating memory CD4+ T cells sorted from the breast tumor. Subset: memory CD4+ T cells, CD4+CD45RO+CD25-. This sequence was found in a female donor with breast cancer. In DNA form, the CDR3 reads TGTGCCAGCAGCCTTACTTCTAGAATGCAGCAGTTCTTC. Amino acids: CASSLTSRMQQFF. Looking up the rest from reference TRBV7-2 and TRBJ2-1 gives the full variable domain: GAGVSQSPSNKVTEKGKDVELRCDPISGHTALYWYRQSLGQGLEFLIYFQGNSAPDKSGLPSDRFSAERTGGSVSTLTIQRTQQEDSAVYLCASSLTSRMQQFFGPGTRLTVL.